One and the same sample provided the 9 T cell receptor beta chains below, sequenced in a study of cytomegalovirus exposure and HLA in healthy donors. With 60 Vbeta and 13 Jbeta primers, the PCR was carried out. Generated by immunoSEQ multiplex PCR, the TCRdb table keeps only in-frame clones and is missing some. This sample has roughly 93,000 clones, with around 76% found just once. Source material: PBMCs. The receptor source for this set is a human donor in good health.

This clone was detected once. The V and J genes are TRBV7-8 and TRBJ1-1; D is undetermined. Trimming removed 5 bases at V and 2 bases at J, with 9 bases between. There are 13 residues in the CDR3. Germline V lookup: CDR1 SGHVS, CDR2 FQNEAQ. DNA of the CDR3: TGTGCCAGCAGCCGCGGGAAAAACACTGAAGCTTTCTTT. Translation gives CASSRGKNTEAFF.

This clone was counted a single time. This chain joins TRBV6-1 and TRBJ2-2; 9 bases are a match to TRBD2. The CDR3 extends over 18 amino acids. Germline CDR1 and CDR2: MNHNS and SASEGT. The V segment lost 3 bases and the J segment 4 bases; nucleotides outside the gene matches: 12. The CDR3 region is CASSDGSGRRRATGELFF. As DNA, the CDR3 is TGTGCCAGCAGTGACGGTAGCGGGAGACGTCGTGCCACCGGGGAGCTGTTTTTT.

This clone was detected only a few times. Germline and junction disagree at one end, which may indicate a read error. The V gene is TRBV2, the J gene TRBJ1-1; unclear D gene. CDR3 length: 13 residues. Germline V gives CDR1 SNHLY, CDR2 FYNNEI. The CDR3 here is CASSIRLNTEPFF. As DNA, the CDR3 is TGTGCCAGCAGCATCAGACTGAACACTGAACCTTTCTTT.

The chain recombines TRBV6-6 with TRBJ1-5; no definite D call. Germline CDR1 reads MNHNY; CDR2 reads SVGAGI (reference sequence). V was cut by 0 bases and J by 5 bases, with 8 bases left in between. CDR3 length equals 14 residues. DNA of the CDR3: TGTGCCAGCAGTTACTCGAGCGGGGATCAGCCCCAGCATTTT. Translated, it gives CASSYSSGDQPQHF.

The chain has TRBV6-5 and TRBJ2-7; 9 bases match TRBD2. J lost 5 bases, V lost 2 bases, and 7 bases had no gene match. The CDR3 spans 15 residues. Germline lookup yields CDR1 MNHEY and CDR2 SVGAGI. The CDR3 nucleotides are TGTGCCAGCAGTTACGGTGGGACTAGCAGGCACGAGCAGTACTTC. It codes for CASSYGGTSRHEQYF.

The CDR3 nucleotides are TGTGCCAGCAGCCCCCCCGCCGGGACTAGCCTGAACAATGAGCAGTTCTTC. It is translated as CASSPPAGTSLNNEQFF. V is TRBV7-9 and J is TRBJ2-1; 9 nucleotides agree with TRBD2. The CDR3 loop spans 17 amino acids. From germline, CDR1 is SEHNR and CDR2 FQNEAQ (reference sequence). The trim removed 5 bases at V and 5 bases at J, leaving 13 bases unmatched.

The V gene is TRBV7-2, the J gene TRBJ1-2, with TRBD1 as a possible D gene (5 bases). V lost 0 bases and J lost 7, with 12 bases in between. Germline-derived CDR1 and CDR2 are SGHTA and FQGNSA. The CDR3 has 14 amino acids. DNA for the CDR3: TGTGCCAGCAGCTTAGCGTCTGGGGACTCTGGCTACACCTTC. It is translated as CASSLASGDSGYTF.

In DNA form, the CDR3 reads TGTGCCAGCAGTAACGGGGTCCGCATGAACACTGAAGCTTTCTTT. Protein: CASSNGVRMNTEAFF. This chain uses TRBV5-4 with TRBJ1-1; D is unresolved. Trimming removed 5 bases at V and 0 bases at J, with 14 bases between. This CDR3 has 15 amino acids. Looked up from germline, CDR1 is SGHNT and CDR2 is YYREEE (reference sequence).

This chain links TRBV5-1 with TRBJ2-2; 8 nucleotides line up with TRBD1. CDR3 length: 16 amino acids. Germline lookup yields CDR1 SGHRS and CDR2 YFSETQ. With 4 bases clipped from V and 6 bases from J, the junction kept 11 bases outside the gene matches. CDR3 region: CASSRQQGDWAGELFF. Written as DNA, the CDR3 is TGCGCCAGCAGCCGGCAACAGGGGGATTGGGCCGGGGAGCTGTTTTTT.